The clone carrying this T cell receptor (beta chain) is termed medium-sized. Antigen unknown. CD25-based Treg depletion was applied to purified naive CD4+ T cells. After constant-region reverse-primer amplification, full-length variable regions underwent semi-nested PCR with Nested Universal Primer A. TCRdb analysed the 5' RACE reads with MiXCR anew, one entry per CDR3 protein. The top ten hold around 2.2% of the sample, which has approximately 23,000 distinct CDR3 sequences, under 40% seen once. The CDR3 has 16 residues. Germline lookup yields CDR1 MGHDK and CDR2 SYGVNS. The J segment lost 2 bases and the V segment lost 4 bases, leaving 8 bases of the junction unmatched. Findings and limits, study-wide: Tumor memory CD4+ T cell TCR gene usage was found to cluster with blood and lymph node memory CD4+ cells and with lymph node naive CD4+ cells. Tumor Treg TCRs overlapped most with tumor naive CD4+ cells.

This TCR derives from a female donor with breast cancer. This sequence joins TRBV25-1 and TRBJ2-1; 7 bases fit TRBD1. Sequenced sample: tumor-infiltrating naive CD4+ T cells sorted from the breast tumor. Subset denoted: naive CD4+ T cells, CD4+CD45RA+CD25-. In DNA, the CDR3 is TGTGCCAGCAGTGTCAGGCAGGGACAGCCCTACAATGAGCAGTTCTTC. As protein: CASSVRQGQPYNEQFF.